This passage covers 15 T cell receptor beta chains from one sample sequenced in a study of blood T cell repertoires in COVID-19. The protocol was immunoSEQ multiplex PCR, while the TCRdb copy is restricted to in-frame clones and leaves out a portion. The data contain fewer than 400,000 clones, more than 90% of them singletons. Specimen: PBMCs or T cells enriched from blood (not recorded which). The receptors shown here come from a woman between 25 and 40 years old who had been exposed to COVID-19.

The CDR3 spells CASGLAPKPQHF. CDR3 sequence (DNA): TGTGCTAGTGGTTTGGCCCCAAAGCCCCAGCATTTT. The genes are TRBV12-5 and TRBJ1-5; D unresolved. CDR3 length equals 12 residues. V lost 1 base to trimming and J lost 8 bases, with 6 bases between them. Germline V gene data show CDR1 as LGHNT and CDR2 as FRNRAP. Full variable domain (rest looked up from reference TRBV12-5 and TRBJ1-5): DARVTQTPRHKVTEMGQEVTMRCQPILGHNTVFWYRQTMMQGLELLAYFRNRAPLDDSGMPKDRFSAEMPDATLATLKIQPSEPRDSAVYFCASGLAPKPQHFGDGTRLSIL.

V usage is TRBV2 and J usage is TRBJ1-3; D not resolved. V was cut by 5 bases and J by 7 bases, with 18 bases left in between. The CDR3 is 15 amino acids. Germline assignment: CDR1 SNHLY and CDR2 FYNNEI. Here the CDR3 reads CASSSGSGWRNTIYF. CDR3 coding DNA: TGTGCCAGCAGTTCCGGGTCGGGATGGAGGAACACCATATATTTT.

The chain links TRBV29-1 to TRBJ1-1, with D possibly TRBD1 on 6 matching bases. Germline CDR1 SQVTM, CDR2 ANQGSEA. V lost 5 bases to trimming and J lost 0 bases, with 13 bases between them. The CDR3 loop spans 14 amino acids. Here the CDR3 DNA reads TGCAGCGTTACACCGGGACAAGTGAACACTGAAGCTTTCTTT. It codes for CSVTPGQVNTEAFF.

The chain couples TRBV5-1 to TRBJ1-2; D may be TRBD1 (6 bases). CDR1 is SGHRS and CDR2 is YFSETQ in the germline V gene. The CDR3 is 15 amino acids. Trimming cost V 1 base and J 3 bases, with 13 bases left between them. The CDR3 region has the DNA TGCGCCAGCAGCTTGTCAGCAGGGGTAGACTATGGCTACACCTTC. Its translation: CASSLSAGVDYGYTF.

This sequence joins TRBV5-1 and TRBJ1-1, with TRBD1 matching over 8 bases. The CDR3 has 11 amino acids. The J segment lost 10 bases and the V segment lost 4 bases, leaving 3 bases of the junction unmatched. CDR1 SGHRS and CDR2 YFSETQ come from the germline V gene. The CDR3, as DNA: TGCGCCAGCAGCACTCAGGGGGCAGCTTTCTTT. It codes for CASSTQGAAFF. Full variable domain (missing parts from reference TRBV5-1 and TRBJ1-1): KAGVTQTPRYLIKTRGQQVTLSCSPISGHRSVSWYQQTPGQGLQFLFEYFSETQRNKGNFPGRFSGRQFSNSRSEMNVSTLELGDSALYLCASSTQGAAFFGQGTRLTVV.

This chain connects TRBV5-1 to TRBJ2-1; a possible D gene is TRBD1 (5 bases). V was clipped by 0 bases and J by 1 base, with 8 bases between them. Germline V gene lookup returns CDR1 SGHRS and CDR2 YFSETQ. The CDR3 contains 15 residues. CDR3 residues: CASSLDSGSYNEQFF. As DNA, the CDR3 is TGCGCCAGCAGCTTGGACTCAGGGTCCTACAATGAGCAGTTCTTC.

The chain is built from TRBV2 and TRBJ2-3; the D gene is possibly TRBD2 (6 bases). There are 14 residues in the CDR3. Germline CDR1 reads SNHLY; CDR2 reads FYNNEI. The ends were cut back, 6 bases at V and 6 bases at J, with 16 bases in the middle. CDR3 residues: CASRGGLPSDTQYF. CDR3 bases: TGTGCCAGCAGGGGGGGACTCCCCTCTGATACGCAGTATTTT.

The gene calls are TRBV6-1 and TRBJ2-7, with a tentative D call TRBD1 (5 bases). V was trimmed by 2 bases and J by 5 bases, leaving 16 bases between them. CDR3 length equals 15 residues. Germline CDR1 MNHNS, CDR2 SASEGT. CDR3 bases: TGTGCCAGCAGTGAAATTCAGGGCAAGGACCACGAGCAGTACTTC. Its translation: CASSEIQGKDHEQYF.

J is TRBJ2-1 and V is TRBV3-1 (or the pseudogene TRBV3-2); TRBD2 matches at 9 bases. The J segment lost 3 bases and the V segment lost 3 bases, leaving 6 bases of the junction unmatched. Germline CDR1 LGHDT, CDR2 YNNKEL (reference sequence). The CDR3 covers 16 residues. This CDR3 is CASSQAPTSGYNEQFF. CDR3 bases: TGTGCCAGCAGCCAGGCCCCGACTAGCGGCTACAATGAGCAGTTCTTC.

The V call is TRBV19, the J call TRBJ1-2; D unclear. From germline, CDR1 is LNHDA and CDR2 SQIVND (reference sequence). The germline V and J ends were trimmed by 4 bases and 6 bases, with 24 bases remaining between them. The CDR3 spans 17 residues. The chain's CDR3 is CASSTYSGSPLVDGYTF. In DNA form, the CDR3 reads TGTGCCAGTAGTACCTACTCCGGGAGTCCCCTCGTCGATGGCTACACCTTC.

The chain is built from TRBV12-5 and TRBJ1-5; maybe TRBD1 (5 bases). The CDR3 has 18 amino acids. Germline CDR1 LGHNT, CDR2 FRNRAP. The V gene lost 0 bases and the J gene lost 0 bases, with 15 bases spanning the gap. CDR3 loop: CASGLVPWGGFSNQPQHF. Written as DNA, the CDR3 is TGTGCTAGTGGTTTGGTCCCCTGGGGGGGTTTTAGCAATCAGCCCCAGCATTTT.

The CDR3 nucleotides read TGTGCCAGCAGCCGACGGACCGAGAGACAGGGTCCTTATCAGCAGTACTTC. Its protein is CASSRRTERQGPYQQYF. The J gene is TRBJ2-7, the V gene TRBV13, with 7 nucleotides matching TRBD1. This CDR3 comprises 17 residues. After removal of 5 bases from V and 8 bases from J, the junction contained 21 bases not matched to a gene. Germline lookup yields CDR1 PRHDT and CDR2 FYEKMQ (reference sequence). Looking up the rest from reference TRBV13 and TRBJ2-7 gives the full variable domain: AAGVIQSPRHLIKEKRETATLKCYPIPRHDTVYWYQQGPGQDPQFLISFYEKMQSDKGSIPDRFSAQQFSDYHSELNMSSLELGDSALYFCASSRRTERQGPYQQYFGPGTRLTVT.

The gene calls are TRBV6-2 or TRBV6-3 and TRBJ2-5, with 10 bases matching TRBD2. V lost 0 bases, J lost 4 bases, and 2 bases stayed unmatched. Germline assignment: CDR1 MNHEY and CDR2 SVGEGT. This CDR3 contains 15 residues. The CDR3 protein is CASSYSTSGTETQYF. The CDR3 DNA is TGTGCCAGCAGTTACTCTACTAGCGGGACAGAGACCCAGTACTTC.

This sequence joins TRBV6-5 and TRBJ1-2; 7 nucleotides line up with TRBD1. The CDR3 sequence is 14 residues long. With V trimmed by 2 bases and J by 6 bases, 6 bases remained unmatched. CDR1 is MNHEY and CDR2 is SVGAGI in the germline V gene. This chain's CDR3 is CASSYDRVHNGYTF. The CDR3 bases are TGTGCCAGCAGTTACGACAGGGTTCACAATGGCTACACCTTC.

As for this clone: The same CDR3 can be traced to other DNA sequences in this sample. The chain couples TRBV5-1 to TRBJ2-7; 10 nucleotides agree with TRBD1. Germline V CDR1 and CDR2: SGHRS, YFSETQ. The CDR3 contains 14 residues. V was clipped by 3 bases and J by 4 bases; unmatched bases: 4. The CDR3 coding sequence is TGCGCCAGCAGCTCCGGGACAGGGGTGTACGAGCAGTACTTC. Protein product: CASSSGTGVYEQYF.